These 27 T cell receptor beta chains were sequenced from one sample in a study of T cell responses to AZD1222 COVID-19 vaccine. Produced via immunoSEQ multiplex PCR; TCRdb's table is partial and in-frame only. The sample has around 110,000 clones, just over 85% seen once; the top ten hold over 8.5%. The source material was peripheral blood, sampled on day 0 of AZD1222 vaccination. Receptors originate from an adult in good health.

The chain recombines TRBV19 with TRBJ2-2, with 8 nucleotides matching TRBD1. The CDR3 has 17 residues. Trimming cost V 6 bases and J 1 base; bases outside gene matches: 10. In germline, CDR1 is LNHDA, CDR2 SQIVND (reference sequence). The CDR3 here is CASSRGPGGENTGELFF. Written as DNA, the CDR3 is TGTGCCAGTAGCAGGGGGCCAGGGGGCGAGAACACCGGGGAGCTGTTTTTT.

J is TRBJ2-1 and V is TRBV5-1, with D perhaps matching TRBD1 or TRBD2 (6 bases each). V lost 3 bases to trimming and J lost 2 bases, with 15 bases between them. Looked up from germline, CDR1 is SGHRS and CDR2 is YFSETQ. The CDR3 runs 16 residues. The CDR3 nucleotides are TGCGCCAGCAGCTCTAGGGGGGCGGAACCCTACAATGAGCAGTTCTTC. This codes for CASSSRGAEPYNEQFF.

The CDR3 sequence is CASSYRASFSFSYEQYF. The CDR3 DNA sequence: TGTGCCAGCAGTTACCGAGCTAGCTTCTCATTCTCCTACGAGCAGTACTTC. J is TRBJ2-7 and V is TRBV6-2 or TRBV6-3, with D possibly TRBD2 on 5 matching bases. The CDR3 covers 17 residues. Trimming left V 2 bases short and J 0 bases short, with 17 bases between. The germline CDR1 and CDR2 sequences are MNHEY and SVGEGT.

This rearrangement joins TRBV7-2 to TRBJ2-7; D is undetermined. The V and J ends lost 3 bases and 3 bases respectively, with 9 bases between them. CDR3 size: 13 residues. Germline CDR1 reads SGHTA; CDR2 reads FQGNSA. The CDR3 sequence is CASSFTELYEQYF. CDR3 DNA sequence: TGTGCCAGCAGCTTCACAGAACTCTACGAGCAGTACTTC.

A single count supports this clone. The rearrangement uses TRBV5-1 and TRBJ1-4; 8 bases line up with TRBD1. Germline-derived CDR1 and CDR2 are SGHRS and YFSETQ. This CDR3 region has 16 residues. The J segment lost 4 bases and the V segment lost 5 bases, leaving 10 bases of the junction unmatched. This CDR3 is CASRHVGGQGNEKLFF. The CDR3 DNA is TGCGCCAGCAGGCACGTTGGAGGACAGGGTAATGAAAAACTGTTTTTT.

The J gene is TRBJ2-1, the V gene TRBV7-7; 11 nucleotides agree with TRBD2. The CDR3 totals 15 residues. The V segment lost 1 base and the J segment 7 bases; nucleotides outside the gene matches: 3. The germline CDR1 and CDR2 sequences are SSHAT and FNYEAQ (reference sequence). The CDR3 sequence: CASSLDSGRGNEQFF. CDR3 DNA: TGTGCCAGCAGCTTAGATAGCGGGAGGGGGAATGAGCAGTTCTTC. The full variable domain, completed using reference TRBV7-7 and TRBJ2-1, is GAGVSQSPRYKVTKRGQDVTLRCDPISSHATLYWYQQALGQGPEFLTYFNYEAQPDKSGLPSDRFSAERPEGSISTLTIQRTEQRDSAMYRCASSLDSGRGNEQFFGPGTRLTVL.

V and J are TRBV7-6 and TRBJ2-2, with 10 positions matching TRBD2. The trim removed 0 bases at V and 1 base at J, leaving 5 bases unmatched. There are 18 residues in the CDR3. Looked up from germline, CDR1 is SGHVS and CDR2 is FNYEAQ. DNA of the CDR3: TGTGCCAGCAGCTTAGCGCCCCTAGCGGGGGAGAACACCGGGGAGCTGTTTTTT. Translation: CASSLAPLAGENTGELFF.

The chain uses TRBV7-9 and TRBJ2-7; 10 positions match TRBD1. Germline V lookup: CDR1 SEHNR, CDR2 FQNEAQ (reference sequence). The CDR3 has 16 residues. J gave up 3 bases and V 2 bases, and 7 bases lay outside the gene matches. CDR3 DNA sequence: TGTGCCAGCAGCTTATTTCCGGGGACAGGGGTCTACGAGCAGTACTTC. This translates into CASSLFPGTGVYEQYF. The full variable domain, completed using reference TRBV7-9 and TRBJ2-7, is DTGVSQNPRHKITKRGQNVTFRCDPISEHNRLYWYRQTLGQGPEFLTYFQNEAQLEKSRLLSDRFSAERPKGSFSTLEIQRTEQGDSAMYLCASSLFPGTGVYEQYFGPGTRLTVT.

The chain employs TRBV11-2 and TRBJ1-1, with D possibly matching TRBD1 (6 bases). There are 14 residues in the CDR3. Germline V gene lookup returns CDR1 SGHAT and CDR2 FQNNGV. V was clipped by 5 bases and J by 1 base, with 11 bases between them. The CDR3 spells CASSGGQWNTEAFF. As DNA, the CDR3 is TGTGCCAGCAGCGGAGGACAGTGGAACACTGAAGCTTTCTTT.

The chain employs TRBV30 and TRBJ1-1; D is undetermined. The germline CDR1 and CDR2 sequences are GTSNPN and SVGIG (reference sequence). V was pared by 5 bases and J by 1 base, with 8 bases between. The CDR3 length is 12 residues. CDR3 DNA sequence: TGTGCCTGGTGGCAGGAGAACACTGAAGCTTTCTTT. The encoded protein is CAWWQENTEAFF.

The rearrangement joins TRBV27 to TRBJ2-7; D is uncertain. Germline CDR1 is MNHEY and CDR2 is SMNVEV (reference sequence). V lost 6 bases, J lost 5 bases, and 20 bases lay in between. This CDR3 contains 15 residues. For the CDR3, the DNA is TGTGCCAGCAGCTCACAAACCGGGCTAGTGGACGAGCAGTACTTC. Protein sequence: CASSSQTGLVDEQYF.

The chain combines TRBV21-1 with TRBJ1-3. TRBV21-1 is annotated as a pseudogene. The CDR3 extends over 19 amino acids. The CDR3 DNA reads as TGTGCCAGCAGCAAATCCCCCCCCTTCCCGAGGGGCCCTGGAAACACCATATATTTT. It specifies CASSKSPPFPRGPGNTIYF.

The CDR3 nucleotides are TGTGCCAGCAGCTTACACTACGAGCAGTACTTC. Protein: CASSLHYEQYF. The chain recombines TRBV7-2 with TRBJ2-7; D is unresolved. Germline CDR1 and CDR2: SGHTA and FQGNSA. The CDR3 consists of 11 residues. V was clipped by 2 bases and J by 3 bases, with 2 bases between them.

The chain links TRBV7-8 to TRBJ1-1; the D is unclear. With 4 bases removed from V and 2 bases from J, the gap between germline ends came to 11 bases. Germline values: CDR1 SGHVS, CDR2 FQNEAQ. The CDR3 length is 14 residues. The CDR3: CASSSFPLNTEAFF. CDR3 DNA: TGTGCCAGCAGCTCGTTTCCACTTAACACTGAAGCTTTCTTT.

The rearrangement joins TRBV11-3 to TRBJ2-1, with D possibly being TRBD1 or TRBD2 (5 bases each). Between the trimmed V and J ends, which lost 5 bases and 5 bases, there was a span of 10 bases. Germline CDR1 SGHNT, CDR2 YENEEA. CDR3 length: 13 residues. The DNA of the CDR3 is TGTGCCAGCAGCCCGAGGGGAAACAATGAGCAGTTCTTC. It is translated as CASSPRGNNEQFF.

The chain recombines TRBV20-1 with TRBJ1-1, with no clear D. The CDR3 loop spans 11 amino acids. V was trimmed by 5 bases and J by 0 bases, leaving 4 bases between them. In germline, CDR1 is DFQATT, CDR2 SNEGSKA (reference sequence). Written as DNA, the CDR3 is TGCAGTGCTCCTCTGAACACTGAAGCTTTCTTT. Translating gives CSAPLNTEAFF.

This rearrangement joins TRBV19 to TRBJ1-3; D is perhaps TRBD1 (5 bases). The CDR3 consists of 13 residues. Trimming took 9 bases from V and 4 from J, leaving 13 bases between them. In germline, CDR1 is LNHDA, CDR2 SQIVND (reference sequence). CDR3 region: CASRGTPGNTIYF. CDR3 in DNA: TGTGCCAGCAGAGGGACGCCCGGAAACACCATATATTTT.

Remarks on this clone: The sample has other DNA sequences that encode this CDR3 too. This chain joins TRBV20-1 and TRBJ2-5; D gene ambiguous. Trimming removed 6 bases at V and 2 bases at J, with 7 bases between. The germline gives CDR1 DFQATT, CDR2 SNEGSKA (reference sequence). The CDR3 has 11 amino acids. CDR3 bases: TGCAGTGCGAGACTGCAAGAGACCCAGTACTTC. Amino acid sequence: CSARLQETQYF.

The V and J genes are TRBV4-3 and TRBJ1-1; 7 bases agree with TRBD1. The germline V gene has CDR1 LGHNA and CDR2 YSLEER. The CDR3 extends over 14 amino acids. Germline trimming cut 1 base from V and 7 bases from J; bases unmatched to any gene: 6. The CDR3: CASSQVEGAFEAFF. The DNA for the CDR3 is TGCGCCAGCAGCCAAGTCGAGGGGGCATTTGAAGCTTTCTTT.

This clone was picked up one time. The V and J genes are TRBV18 and TRBJ1-2, with D possibly TRBD1 on 5 matching bases. Between the trimmed V and J ends, which lost 7 bases and 2 bases, there was a span of 17 bases. This CDR3 has 15 amino acids. Germline V gene sequence: CDR1 KGHSH, CDR2 LQKENI. The CDR3 DNA reads TGTGCCAGCTGTCCTCCTACAGGATGCAACTATGGCTACACCTTC. Protein sequence: CASCPPTGCNYGYTF.

V is TRBV6-5 and J is TRBJ1-5, with a tentative D call TRBD1 (5 bases). Trimming cost V 2 bases and J 2 bases, with 13 bases left between them. The CDR3 has 16 residues. Germline V gene data show CDR1 as MNHEY and CDR2 as SVGAGI. The CDR3 reads CASSYTDGARNQPQHF. The CDR3 coding sequence is TGTGCCAGCAGTTACACAGATGGGGCTCGCAATCAGCCCCAGCATTTT.

This clone was seen once. The chain uses TRBV4-3 and TRBJ2-1; maybe TRBD2 (6 bases). Trimming removed 4 bases at V and 2 bases at J, with 12 bases between. Germline CDR1 and CDR2: LGHNA and YSLEER. This CDR3 comprises 15 residues. In nucleotides, the CDR3 is TGCGCCAGCAGCCGGGATAGCGGAACCTACAATGAGCAGTTCTTC. As protein: CASSRDSGTYNEQFF.

In this sample, this clone turned up a few times. The chain recombines TRBV5-1 with TRBJ2-1; possibly TRBD2 for D (6 bases). CDR3 length: 14 residues. Looked up from germline, CDR1 is SGHRS and CDR2 is YFSETQ. V shed 2 bases and J shed 7 bases, with 13 bases lying between them. DNA for the CDR3: TGCGCCAGCAGCTTCCCTGGGACTCCGAATGAGCAGTTCTTC. Its translation is CASSFPGTPNEQFF.

V gene TRBV5-1 combines with J gene TRBJ2-7, with TRBD2 identical over 10 bases. The V segment lost 3 bases and the J segment 3 bases; nucleotides outside the gene matches: 3. This CDR3 is 14 amino acids long. Germline-derived CDR1 and CDR2 are SGHRS and YFSETQ. CDR3 in DNA: TGCGCCAGCAGCTCTAGCGGGAGTGGCTACGAGCAGTACTTC. Amino acid sequence: CASSSSGSGYEQYF.

The chain recombines TRBV6-5 with TRBJ1-2; a weak D match, TRBD1 (5 bases). The CDR3 has 13 residues. V was cut by 8 bases and J by 4 bases, with 14 bases left in between. Germline V gives CDR1 MNHEY, CDR2 SVGAGI. This CDR3 reads CASGDPGSYGYTF. CDR3 in DNA: TGTGCCAGCGGGGACCCAGGGAGCTATGGCTACACCTTC.

The CDR3 region has the DNA TGTGCCAGCCTACAGGCTTGGAATCAGCCCCAGCATTTT. Translation: CASLQAWNQPQHF. The genes are TRBV19 and TRBJ1-5, with a tentative D call TRBD1 (5 bases). The V end was cut by 9 bases, the J end by 4 bases, with 13 bases between. Germline CDR1 is LNHDA and CDR2 is SQIVND (reference sequence). The CDR3 length is 13 residues.

The CDR3 DNA reads as TGTGCCAGCAGCTTGGACAGGGGGTCTGGAAACACCATATATTTT. Its protein product is CASSLDRGSGNTIYF. The V call is TRBV28, the J call TRBJ1-3, with 10 bases identical to TRBD1. J lost 1 base, V lost 6 bases, and 3 bases had no gene match. CDR3 length: 15 amino acids. Germline loops: CDR1 MDHEN, CDR2 SYDVKM.